A single sample is the source of the 15 T cell receptor beta chains below, sequenced in a study of T cells in Graves' hyperthyroidism and ophthalmopathy. There were TCR beta CDR3 regions amplified from RNA transcripts. First-round RT-PCR targeting the TCR CDR3 was performed with the HTBI primer set. TCRdb analysed the multiplex PCR reads with MiXCR anew, one entry per CDR3 protein. The table shows hundreds of thousands of distinct CDR3 sequences, with around 15% occurring only once. Sequencing was done on a sample of blood. These receptors were obtained from a woman under 30 with Graves' ophthalmopathy.

Many counts were recorded for this clonotype. The gene calls are TRBV20-1 and TRBJ2-5; D is ambiguous. Deletions cut 3 bases from V and 2 bases from J, with 4 bases between. Germline CDR1 is DFQATT and CDR2 is SNEGSKA (reference sequence). This CDR3 has 11 residues. DNA for the CDR3: TGCAGTGCTAGTCCACAAGAGACCCAGTACTTC. Protein product: CSASPQETQYF.

This clonotype was seen repeatedly, ten times or more. DNA of the CDR3: TGTGCCAGCAGTTACGATTTCCGGGACAGCTATGGCTACACCTTC. This codes for CASSYDFRDSYGYTF. This chain joins TRBV6-5 and TRBJ1-2, with 7 bases that match TRBD1. The CDR3 loop spans 15 amino acids. J was trimmed by 4 bases and V by 2 bases; bases with no gene match: 7. Germline CDR1 and CDR2: MNHEY and SVGAGI.

In this sample, this clonotype turned up many times. The J gene is TRBJ2-7, the V gene TRBV11-2, with D possibly matching TRBD1 (6 bases). The V gene lost 4 bases and the J gene lost 4 bases, with 17 bases spanning the gap. CDR3 length: 15 amino acids. Germline assignment: CDR1 SGHAT and CDR2 FQNNGV. In DNA, the CDR3 is TGTGCCAGCAGCTCGCGGACAGATGTGATGTACGAGCAGTACTTC. It yields the protein CASSSRTDVMYEQYF.

This rearrangement joins TRBV5-8 to TRBJ1-1, with TRBD1 matching over 9 bases. The V segment lost 9 bases and the J segment 1 base; nucleotides outside the gene matches: 16. Germline V gives CDR1 SGHTS, CDR2 YDEGEE. This CDR3 is built from 17 residues. CDR3 DNA: TGTGCCACAAACTCCGGGACAGGGATTAGGAAGAACACTGAAGCTTTCTTT. Its protein is CATNSGTGIRKNTEAFF.

This clonotype was picked up many times. The V call is TRBV20-1, the J call TRBJ1-3, with D possibly TRBD1 on 5 matching bases. Germline V gene sequence: CDR1 DFQATT, CDR2 SNEGSKA (reference sequence). Trimming took 3 bases from V and 1 from J, leaving 7 bases between them. The CDR3 consists of 13 residues. CDR3 loop: CSASGGSGNTIYF. The CDR3 DNA follows: TGCAGTGCTAGTGGGGGGTCTGGAAACACCATATATTTT.

The table lists this clonotype with many counts. The chain combines TRBV2 with TRBJ2-5; D possibly corresponds to TRBD1 (5 bases). With 0 bases removed from V and 13 bases from J, the gap between germline ends came to 12 bases. This CDR3 comprises 12 residues. Germline values: CDR1 SNHLY, CDR2 FYNNEI. CDR3 DNA sequence: TGTGCCAGCAGTGAAGCGGGGCGCCGGGTGTACTTC. Its translation is CASSEAGRRVYF.

The V gene is TRBV7-2, the J gene TRBJ2-3, with TRBD2 identical over 10 bases. Looked up from germline, CDR1 is SGHTA and CDR2 is FQGNSA. The trim removed 1 base at V and 2 bases at J, leaving 3 bases unmatched. The CDR3 is made up of 16 amino acids. The CDR3 spells CASSLVLAGATDTQYF. In nucleotides, the CDR3 is TGTGCCAGCAGCTTAGTGCTAGCGGGGGCCACAGATACGCAGTATTTT. The entire variable domain, with the rest obtained from reference TRBV7-2 and TRBJ2-3, is as follows: GAGVSQSPSNKVTEKGKDVELRCDPISGHTALYWYRQSLGQGLEFLIYFQGNSAPDKSGLPSDRFSAERTGGSVSTLTIQRTQQEDSAVYLCASSLVLAGATDTQYFGPGTRLTVL.

At least ten counts were recorded for this clonotype. This rearrangement joins TRBV7-9 to TRBJ2-5, with TRBD2 identical over 9 bases. Trimming removed 3 bases from V and 5 bases from J; junction bases left unmatched: 22. CDR3 length: 20 residues. The germline gives CDR1 SEHNR, CDR2 FQNEAQ (reference sequence). The CDR3 DNA sequence: TGTGCCAGCAGCTTTTCGGTTCTGATCGCTAGCGGGACGACCGGCGAGACCCAGTACTTC. It codes for CASSFSVLIASGTTGETQYF. Filled out from reference TRBV7-9 and TRBJ2-5, the complete variable domain reads DTGVSQNPRHKITKRGQNVTFRCDPISEHNRLYWYRQTLGQGPEFLTYFQNEAQLEKSRLLSDRFSAERPKGSFSTLEIQRTEQGDSAMYLCASSFSVLIASGTTGETQYFGPGTRLLVL.

This clonotype was counted at least ten times. The chain links TRBV20-1 to TRBJ2-3; possible D gene TRBD1, 5 bases. CDR3 length equals 13 residues. Per germline, CDR1 DFQATT and CDR2 SNEGSKA (reference sequence). The CDR3 region has the DNA TGCAGCCCCGGACAAAGCCGAGTGGATACGCAGTATTTT. This sequence encodes CSPGQSRVDTQYF.

This clonotype was detected ten times or more. The J gene is TRBJ1-5, the V gene TRBV12-3 or TRBV12-4; D gene ambiguous. V was clipped by 4 bases and J by 0 bases, with 10 bases between them. The CDR3 has 15 amino acids. This CDR3 is CASSSRPISNQPQHF. DNA of the CDR3: TGTGCCAGCAGTTCGAGACCGATTAGCAATCAGCCCCAGCATTTT.

This clonotype has a count of ten or more. The rearrangement uses TRBV20-1 and TRBJ2-5; TRBD2 might be the D (6 bases). Germline V CDR1 and CDR2: DFQATT, SNEGSKA (reference sequence). V was pared by 5 bases and J by 2 bases, with 12 bases between. The CDR3 is made up of 13 amino acids. This CDR3 reads CSAGLLAQETQYF. CDR3 sequence (DNA): TGCAGTGCTGGGTTGCTAGCGCAAGAGACCCAGTACTTC.

The V call is TRBV19, the J call TRBJ2-1; no firm D call. Germline-derived CDR1 and CDR2 are LNHDA and SQIVND (reference sequence). Between the trimmed V and J ends, which lost 3 bases and 10 bases, there was a span of 13 bases. This CDR3 is built from 13 residues. This chain's CDR3 is CASSMLADTEQFF. The CDR3 region has the DNA TGTGCCAGTAGTATGTTGGCAGACACCGAGCAGTTCTTC.

This clonotype turned up a few times. V gene TRBV2 combines with J gene TRBJ1-2, with unresolved D. The CDR3 loop spans 14 amino acids. Trimming took 6 bases from V and 4 from J, leaving 15 bases between them. Germline V gene data show CDR1 as SNHLY and CDR2 as FYNNEI. Here the CDR3 DNA reads TGTGCCAGCAGCCCAGGATTGGAGGGCTATGGCTACACCTTC. It specifies CASSPGLEGYGYTF.

This clonotype has ten or more counts. V usage is TRBV28 and J usage is TRBJ2-2; 9 bases match TRBD1. J gave up 6 bases and V 10 bases, and 12 bases lay outside the gene matches. This CDR3 has 15 residues. Germline loops: CDR1 MDHEN, CDR2 SYDVKM. CDR3 region: CATESGQGAAGELFF. CDR3 DNA: TGTGCCACAGAATCGGGACAGGGTGCCGCCGGGGAGCTGTTTTTT.

This clonotype was seen a few times. The chain joins TRBV5-4 to TRBJ2-7; TRBD2 aligns across 7 bases. CDR1 and CDR2 (germline): SGHNT, YYREEE (reference sequence). This CDR3 comprises 14 residues. Germline trimming cut 4 bases from V and 6 bases from J; bases unmatched to any gene: 10. CDR3 bases: TGTGCCAGCAGCCCGGGGGGACTCCCCTCCGAGCAGTACTTC. This sequence encodes CASSPGGLPSEQYF.